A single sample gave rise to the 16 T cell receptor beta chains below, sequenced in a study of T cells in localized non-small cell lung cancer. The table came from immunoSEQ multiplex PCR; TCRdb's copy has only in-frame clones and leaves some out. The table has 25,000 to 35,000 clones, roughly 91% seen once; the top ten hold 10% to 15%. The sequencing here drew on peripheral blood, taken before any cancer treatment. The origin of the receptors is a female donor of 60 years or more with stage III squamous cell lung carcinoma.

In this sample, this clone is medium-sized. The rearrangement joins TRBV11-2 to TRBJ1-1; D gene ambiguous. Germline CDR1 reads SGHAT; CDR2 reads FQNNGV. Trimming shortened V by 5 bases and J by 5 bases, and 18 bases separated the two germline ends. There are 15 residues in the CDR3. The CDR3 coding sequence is TGTGCCAGCAGCCCAATGTCGGGGTGGTCTACTGAAGCTTTCTTT. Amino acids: CASSPMSGWSTEAFF.

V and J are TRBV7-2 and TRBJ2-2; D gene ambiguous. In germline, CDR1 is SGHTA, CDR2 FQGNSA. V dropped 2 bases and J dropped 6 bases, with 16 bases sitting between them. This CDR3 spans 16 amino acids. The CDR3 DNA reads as TGTGCCAGCAGCTTACGGGCGCCGGGCCCCCCCGGGGAGCTGTTTTTT. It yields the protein CASSLRAPGPPGELFF.

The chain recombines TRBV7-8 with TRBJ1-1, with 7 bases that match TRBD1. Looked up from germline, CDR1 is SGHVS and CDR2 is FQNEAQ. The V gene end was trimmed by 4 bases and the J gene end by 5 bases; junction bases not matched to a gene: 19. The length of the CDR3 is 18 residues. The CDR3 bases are TGTGCCAGCAGCTCCGAGGGGGCGGCGGGTTTTTTTTGGACTGAAGCTTTCTTT. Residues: CASSSEGAAGFFWTEAFF.

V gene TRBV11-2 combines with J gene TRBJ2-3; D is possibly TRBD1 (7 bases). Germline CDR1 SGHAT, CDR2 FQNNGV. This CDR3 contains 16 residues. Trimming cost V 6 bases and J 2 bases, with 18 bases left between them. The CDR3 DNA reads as TGTGCCAGCAGACTGCTCAGGGGGAGGAACACAGATACGCAGTATTTT. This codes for CASRLLRGRNTDTQYF. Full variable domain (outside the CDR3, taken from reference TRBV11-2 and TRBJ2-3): EAGVAQSPRYKIIEKRQSVAFWCNPISGHATLYWYQQILGQGPKLLIQFQNNGVVDDSQLPKDRFSAERLKGVDSTLKIQPAKLEDSAVYLCASRLLRGRNTDTQYFGPGTRLTVL.

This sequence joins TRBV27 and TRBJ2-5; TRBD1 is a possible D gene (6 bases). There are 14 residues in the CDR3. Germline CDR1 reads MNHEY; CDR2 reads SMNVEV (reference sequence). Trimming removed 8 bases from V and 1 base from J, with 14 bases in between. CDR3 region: CASGRGHIQETQYF. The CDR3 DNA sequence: TGTGCCAGCGGCAGGGGACACATCCAAGAGACCCAGTACTTC.

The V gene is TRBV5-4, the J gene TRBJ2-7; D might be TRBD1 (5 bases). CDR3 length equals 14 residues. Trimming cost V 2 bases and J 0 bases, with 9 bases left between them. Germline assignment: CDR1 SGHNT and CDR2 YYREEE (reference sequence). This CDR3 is CASSLQDISYEQYF. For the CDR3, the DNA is TGTGCCAGCAGCTTACAGGACATCTCCTACGAGCAGTACTTC.

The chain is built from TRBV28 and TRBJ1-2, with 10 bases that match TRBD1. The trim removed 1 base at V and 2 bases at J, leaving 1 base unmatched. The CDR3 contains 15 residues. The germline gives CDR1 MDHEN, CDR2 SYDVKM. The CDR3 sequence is CASSLLGQGNYGYTF. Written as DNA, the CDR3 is TGTGCCAGCAGTTTATTGGGACAGGGGAACTATGGCTACACCTTC.

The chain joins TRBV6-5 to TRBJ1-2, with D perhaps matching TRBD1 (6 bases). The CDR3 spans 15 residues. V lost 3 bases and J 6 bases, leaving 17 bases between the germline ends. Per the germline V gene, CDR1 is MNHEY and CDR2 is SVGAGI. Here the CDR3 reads CASSYGVTGSHGYTF. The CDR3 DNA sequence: TGTGCCAGCAGTTATGGGGTAACAGGGTCCCATGGCTACACCTTC.

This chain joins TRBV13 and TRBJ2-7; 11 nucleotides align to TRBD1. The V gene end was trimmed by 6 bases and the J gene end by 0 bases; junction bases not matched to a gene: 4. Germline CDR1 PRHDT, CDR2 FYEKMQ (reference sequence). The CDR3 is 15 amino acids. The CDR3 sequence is CASSWDRGNSYEQYF. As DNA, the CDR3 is TGTGCCAGCAGTTGGGACAGGGGGAACTCCTACGAGCAGTACTTC.

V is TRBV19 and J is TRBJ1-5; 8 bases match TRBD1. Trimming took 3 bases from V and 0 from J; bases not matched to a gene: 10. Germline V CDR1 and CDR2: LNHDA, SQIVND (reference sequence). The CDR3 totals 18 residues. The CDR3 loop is CASSMQGASGYSNQPQHF. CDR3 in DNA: TGTGCCAGTAGTATGCAGGGGGCGAGTGGATATAGCAATCAGCCCCAGCATTTT.

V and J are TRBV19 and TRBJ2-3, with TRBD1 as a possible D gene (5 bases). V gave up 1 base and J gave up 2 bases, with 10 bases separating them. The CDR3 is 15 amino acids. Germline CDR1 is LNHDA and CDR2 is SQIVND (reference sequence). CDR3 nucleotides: TGTGCCAGTAGTATAGGCCCAGGGTCCACAGATACGCAGTATTTT. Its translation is CASSIGPGSTDTQYF.

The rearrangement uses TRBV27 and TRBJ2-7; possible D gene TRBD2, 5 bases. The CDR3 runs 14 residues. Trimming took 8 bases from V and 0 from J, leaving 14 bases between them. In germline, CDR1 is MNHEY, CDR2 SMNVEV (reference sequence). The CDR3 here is CASHEVRDSYEQYF. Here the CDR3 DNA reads TGTGCCAGCCATGAGGTCCGGGACTCCTACGAGCAGTACTTC.

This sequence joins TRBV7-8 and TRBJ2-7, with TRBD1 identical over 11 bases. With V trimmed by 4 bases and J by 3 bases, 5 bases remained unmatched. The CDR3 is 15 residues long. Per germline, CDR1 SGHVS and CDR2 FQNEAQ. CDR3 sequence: CASSSRTGGGYEQYF. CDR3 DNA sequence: TGTGCCAGCAGCTCCCGGACAGGGGGCGGCTACGAGCAGTACTTC. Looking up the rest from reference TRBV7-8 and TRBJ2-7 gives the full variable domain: GAGVSQSPRYKVAKRGQDVALRCDPISGHVSLFWYQQALGQGPEFLTYFQNEAQLDKSGLPSDRFFAERPEGSVSTLKIQRTQQEDSAVYLCASSSRTGGGYEQYFGPGTRLTVT.

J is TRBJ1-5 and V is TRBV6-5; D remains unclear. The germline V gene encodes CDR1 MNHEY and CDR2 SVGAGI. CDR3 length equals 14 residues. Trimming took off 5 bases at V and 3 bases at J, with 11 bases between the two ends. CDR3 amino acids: CASSPRRDNQPQHF. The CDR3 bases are TGTGCCAGCAGTCCTCGACGGGACAATCAGCCCCAGCATTTT.

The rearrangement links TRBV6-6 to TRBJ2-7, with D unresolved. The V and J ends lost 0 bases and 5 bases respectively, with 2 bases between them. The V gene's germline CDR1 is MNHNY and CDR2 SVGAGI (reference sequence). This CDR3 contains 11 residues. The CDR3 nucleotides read TGTGCCAGCAGTTACTCGAACGAGCAGTACTTC. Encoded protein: CASSYSNEQYF.

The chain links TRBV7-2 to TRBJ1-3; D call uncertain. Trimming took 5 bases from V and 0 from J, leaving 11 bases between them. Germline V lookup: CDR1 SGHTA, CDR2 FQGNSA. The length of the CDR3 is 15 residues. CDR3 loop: CASSPSLLSGNTIYF. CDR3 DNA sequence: TGTGCCAGCAGCCCCTCCCTCCTCTCTGGAAACACCATATATTTT. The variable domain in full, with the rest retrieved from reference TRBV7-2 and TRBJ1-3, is GAGVSQSPSNKVTEKGKDVELRCDPISGHTALYWYRQSLGQGLEFLIYFQGNSAPDKSGLPSDRFSAERTGGSVSTLTIQRTQQEDSAVYLCASSPSLLSGNTIYFGEGSWLTVV.